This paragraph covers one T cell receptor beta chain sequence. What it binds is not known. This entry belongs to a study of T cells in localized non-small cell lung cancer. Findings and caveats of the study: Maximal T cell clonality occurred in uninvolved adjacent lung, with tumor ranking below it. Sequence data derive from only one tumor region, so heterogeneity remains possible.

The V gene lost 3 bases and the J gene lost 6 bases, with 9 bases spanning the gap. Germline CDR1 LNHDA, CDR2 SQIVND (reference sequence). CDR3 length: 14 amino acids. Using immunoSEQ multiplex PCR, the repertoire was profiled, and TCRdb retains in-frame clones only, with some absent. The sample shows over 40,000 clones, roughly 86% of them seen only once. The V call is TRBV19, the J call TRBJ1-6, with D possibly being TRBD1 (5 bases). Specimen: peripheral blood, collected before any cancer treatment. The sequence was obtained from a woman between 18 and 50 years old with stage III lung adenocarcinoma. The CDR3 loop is CASSIGGSNSPLHF. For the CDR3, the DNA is TGTGCCAGTAGTATCGGGGGTAGTAATTCACCCCTCCACTTT. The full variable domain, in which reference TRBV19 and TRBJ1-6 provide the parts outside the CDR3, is DGGITQSPKYLFRKEGQNVTLSCEQNLNHDAMYWYRQDPGQGLRLIYYSQIVNDFQKGDIAEGYSVSREKKESFPLTVTSAQKNPTAFYLCASSIGGSNSPLHFGNGTRLTVT.